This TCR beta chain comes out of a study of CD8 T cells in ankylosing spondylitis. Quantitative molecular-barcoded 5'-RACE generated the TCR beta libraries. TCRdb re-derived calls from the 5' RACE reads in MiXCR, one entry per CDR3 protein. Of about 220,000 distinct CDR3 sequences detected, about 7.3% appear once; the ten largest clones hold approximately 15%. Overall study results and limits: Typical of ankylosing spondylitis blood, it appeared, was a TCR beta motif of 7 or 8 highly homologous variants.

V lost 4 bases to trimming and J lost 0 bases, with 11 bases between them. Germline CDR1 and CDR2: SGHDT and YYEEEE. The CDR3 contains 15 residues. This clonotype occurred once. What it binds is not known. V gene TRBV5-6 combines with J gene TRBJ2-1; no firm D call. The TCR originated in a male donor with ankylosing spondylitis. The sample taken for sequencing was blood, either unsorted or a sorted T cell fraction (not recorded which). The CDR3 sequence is CASSLGQISYNEQFF. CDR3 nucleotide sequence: TGTGCCAGCAGCCTCGGGCAGATCTCCTACAATGAGCAGTTCTTC.